This T cell receptor beta chain is drawn from a study of cytomegalovirus exposure and HLA in healthy donors. Study-level points and caveats: In an earlier analysis, in 540 or so donors, most V segments appeared productive either ~90% or ~30% of the time. It was confirmed in vitro that a few of the CMV-associated chains were specific for CMV antigens.

Vbeta (60) and Jbeta (13) primers were used in the PCR. Sequenced by immunoSEQ multiplex PCR; TCRdb stores in-frame clones only, minus some. The sample holds 150,000 to 200,000 clones, 60% to 75% seen once. Notes on this clone: Its cognate antigen is unknown.

The origin of this receptor is a woman aged 50 to 60 in good health and CMV-seropositive. Sequenced input: PBMCs.

For the CDR3, the DNA is TGTGCTAGTGGTTTAGCCCCGGGCTACGAGCAGTACTTC. This encodes CASGLAPGYEQYF. The chain joins TRBV12-5 to TRBJ2-7; D unclear. The CDR3 spans 13 residues. The germline CDR1 and CDR2 sequences are LGHNT and FRNRAP. V lost 3 bases and J lost 3, with 9 bases in between. The entire variable domain, with the rest obtained from reference TRBV12-5 and TRBJ2-7, is as follows: DARVTQTPRHKVTEMGQEVTMRCQPILGHNTVFWYRQTMMQGLELLAYFRNRAPLDDSGMPKDRFSAEMPDATLATLKIQPSEPRDSAVYFCASGLAPGYEQYFGPGTRLTVT.